Shown below are 19 T cell receptor beta chains from a single sample sequenced in a study of T cells after yellow fever vaccination. TCRdb re-called the 5' RACE reads with MiXCR, one entry per CDR3 protein. The table has more than 200,000 distinct CDR3 sequences, over 3% seen once. The input for sequencing was PBMCs, taken 15 days after the yellow fever booster vaccination. These receptor sequences come from a man aged 18 to 30 who received the YFV17D yellow fever vaccine.

For this clonotype: Sequence at one end of the junction differs from germline and may be a read error. The gene calls are TRBV7-2 and TRBJ1-2; no firm D call. Germline lookup yields CDR1 SGHTA and CDR2 FQGNSA. There are 11 residues in the CDR3. The CDR3 DNA follows: TGTGCCAGCGGCTTCCACTATGGCTACACCTTC. Residues: CASGFHYGYTF.

In this sample, this clonotype turned up many times. J is TRBJ2-7 and V is TRBV19; 9 bases are a match to TRBD1. This CDR3 has 15 amino acids. V shed 3 bases and J 3 bases; nucleotides not matched to a gene: 6. CDR1 is LNHDA and CDR2 is SQIVND in the germline V gene (reference sequence). CDR3 protein: CASSIYRGQLYEQYF. As DNA, the CDR3 is TGTGCCAGTAGTATTTACAGGGGGCAACTCTACGAGCAGTACTTC.

This clonotype came up many times. This chain uses TRBV20-1 with TRBJ2-1; D not resolved. The CDR3 has 12 residues. Trimming cost V 6 bases and J 15 bases, with 21 bases left between them. Germline V CDR1 and CDR2: DFQATT, SNEGSKA (reference sequence). In DNA, the CDR3 is TGCAGTGCACAGAGTTCTGGGGATGAATCGTTCTTC. Translating it yields CSAQSSGDESFF.

The rearrangement links TRBV28 to TRBJ2-2; 11 nucleotides line up with TRBD2. The CDR3 spans 18 residues. The V segment lost 5 bases and the J segment 5 bases; nucleotides outside the gene matches: 13. CDR1 and CDR2 from the germline V gene are MDHEN and SYDVKM. In nucleotides, the CDR3 is TGTGCCAGCAGTCCCCTTGGTAGCGGGGGGGGAAGGACCGGGGAGCTGTTTTTT. Translated: CASSPLGSGGGRTGELFF.

This clonotype was counted ten times or more. This chain links TRBV24-1 with TRBJ2-1; 9 nucleotides match TRBD1. V shed 4 bases and J 9 bases; nucleotides not matched to a gene: 12. Looked up from germline, CDR1 is KGHDR and CDR2 is SFDVKD. This CDR3 is built from 16 residues. CDR3 loop: CATSDPGTGRVREQFF. CDR3 sequence (DNA): TGTGCCACCAGTGACCCCGGGACAGGGAGGGTACGTGAGCAGTTCTTC.

This clonotype was seen ten or more times. The chain uses TRBV27 and TRBJ1-5; D call uncertain. V lost 5 bases to trimming and J lost 5 bases, with 13 bases between them. CDR3 size: 14 residues. CDR1 is MNHEY and CDR2 is SMNVEV in the germline V gene (reference sequence). This CDR3 is CASSPRKNDQPQHF. CDR3 sequence (DNA): TGTGCCAGCAGTCCTCGGAAAAATGATCAGCCCCAGCATTTT.

This clonotype was observed at least ten times. The chain has TRBV7-2 and TRBJ1-2; TRBD1 aligns across 7 bases. The CDR3 is made up of 14 amino acids. Germline-derived CDR1 and CDR2 are SGHTA and FQGNSA. V lost 5 bases and J lost 3; bases outside the gene matches: 6. CDR3 protein: CASSAQGGYYGYTF. The CDR3 region has the DNA TGTGCCAGCAGCGCGCAAGGGGGCTACTATGGCTACACCTTC.

This clonotype was observed many times. The V call is TRBV27, the J call TRBJ2-1, with 8 positions matching TRBD2. V was pared by 5 bases and J by 1 base, with 7 bases of the junction left unmatched. CDR3 size: 16 residues. Germline lookup yields CDR1 MNHEY and CDR2 SMNVEV (reference sequence). CDR3 residues: CASSGLRGGSYNEQFF. CDR3 in DNA: TGTGCCAGCAGTGGTCTACGGGGGGGATCCTACAATGAGCAGTTCTTC.

This clonotype was seen ten or more times. The chain uses TRBV7-7 and TRBJ2-5, with D perhaps matching TRBD2 (5 bases). The V end was cut by 3 bases, the J end by 5 bases, with 10 bases between. The CDR3 runs to 13 residues. Germline-derived CDR1 and CDR2 are SSHAT and FNYEAQ (reference sequence). The CDR3 loop is CASSFSGFETQYF. In nucleotides, the CDR3 is TGTGCCAGCAGCTTTTCGGGGTTCGAGACCCAGTACTTC.

This clonotype appeared many times. The chain has TRBV5-6 and TRBJ2-4, with a possible D match to TRBD2 (6 bases). The CDR3 covers 13 residues. V was clipped by 0 bases and J by 13 bases, with 14 bases between them. CDR1 is SGHDT, CDR2 YYEEEE, per germline. The DNA of the CDR3 is TGTGCCAGCAGCTTGGGGGGGGAGGCAGTCCAGTACTTC. Residues: CASSLGGEAVQYF.

This clonotype has at least ten counts. V gene TRBV7-2 combines with J gene TRBJ2-3, with 7 bases matching TRBD2. CDR1 is SGHTA, CDR2 FQGNSA, per germline. J gave up 8 bases and V 1 base, and 3 bases lay outside the gene matches. The CDR3 covers 13 residues. CDR3 sequence (DNA): TGTGCCAGCAGCTTAGAGCGGGGACGTACGCAGTATTTT. Amino acid sequence: CASSLERGRTQYF.

In its sample, this clonotype was seen many times. V gene TRBV9 combines with J gene TRBJ2-7, with D perhaps matching TRBD2 (6 bases). The CDR3 consists of 13 residues. Trimming removed 7 bases from V and 3 bases from J, with 14 bases in between. Germline loops: CDR1 SGDLS, CDR2 YYNGEE. The CDR3 spells CASPGRGNYEQYV. The CDR3 bases are TGTGCCAGCCCTGGACGGGGGAACTACGAGCAGTACGTC.

The chain joins TRBV28 to TRBJ2-4; D might be TRBD1 or TRBD2, each matching 5 bases. The CDR3 contains 12 residues. V lost 7 bases and J lost 9, with 13 bases in between. Germline V CDR1 and CDR2: MDHEN, SYDVKM. The CDR3 bases are TGTGCCAGCATGAGAGGGCAGGGCATTCAGTACTTC. This gives the protein CASMRGQGIQYF.

This clonotype was recorded at least ten times. The chain carries TRBV7-9 and TRBJ1-5, with TRBD1 identical over 12 bases. CDR3 size: 14 residues. The V gene's germline CDR1 is SEHNR and CDR2 FQNEAQ (reference sequence). V shed 3 bases and J 12 bases; nucleotides not matched to a gene: 6. The CDR3 region is CASSFGTGGGGQHF. Written as DNA, the CDR3 is TGTGCCAGCAGCTTCGGGACAGGGGGCGGGGGCCAGCATTTT.

This clonotype was seen many times. The CDR3 sequence is CASSLRSGVVTGELFF. In nucleotides, the CDR3 is TGTGCCAGCAGCTTACGCAGCGGGGTGGTGACCGGGGAGCTGTTTTTT. The chain couples TRBV7-9 to TRBJ2-2; TRBD2 matches at 7 bases. The CDR3 totals 16 residues. With 2 bases clipped from V and 5 bases from J, the junction kept 8 bases outside the gene matches. Germline V gives CDR1 SEHNR, CDR2 FQNEAQ (reference sequence).

This clonotype was recorded at least ten times. The J gene is TRBJ1-2, the V gene TRBV10-3, with TRBD1 matching over 8 bases. The germline CDR1 and CDR2 sequences are ENHRY and SYGVKD. This CDR3 has 14 amino acids. V gave up 6 bases and J gave up 6 bases; unmatched junction bases: 9. CDR3 region: CAISRQGSENGYTF. The CDR3 coding sequence is TGTGCCATCAGCCGACAGGGGTCGGAGAATGGCTACACCTTC.

The J gene is TRBJ2-5, the V gene TRBV5-6; no clear D gene. The CDR3 spans 14 residues. Germline-derived CDR1 and CDR2 are SGHDT and YYEEEE. With 3 bases removed from V and 4 bases from J, the gap between germline ends came to 13 bases. Here the CDR3 DNA reads TGTGCCAGCAGCTCCCCTATAGCTTTAGAGACCCAGTACTTC. It encodes CASSSPIALETQYF. Supplemented by reference TRBV5-6 and TRBJ2-5, the full variable domain reads DAGVTQSPTHLIKTRGQQVTLRCSPKSGHDTVSWYQQALGQGPQFIFQYYEEEERQRGNFPDRFSGHQFPNYSSELNVNALLLGDSALYLCASSSPIALETQYFGPGTRLLVL.

This clonotype has ten or more counts. V usage is TRBV27 and J usage is TRBJ1-1; D is ambiguous. This CDR3 spans 13 amino acids. Germline assignment: CDR1 MNHEY and CDR2 SMNVEV (reference sequence). Trimming shortened V by 5 bases and J by 1 base, and 8 bases separated the two germline ends. In DNA, the CDR3 is TGTGCCAGCAGTCCTAATTCGAACACTGAAGCTTTCTTT. It encodes CASSPNSNTEAFF.

This clonotype was counted at least ten times. The chain recombines TRBV5-1 with TRBJ2-6, with 8 positions matching TRBD1. The trim removed 4 bases at V and 2 bases at J, leaving 5 bases unmatched. Germline V gene sequence: CDR1 SGHRS, CDR2 YFSETQ. The CDR3 sequence is 16 residues long. Here the CDR3 DNA reads TGCGCCAGCAGCACGACAGGGGATGCTGGGGCCAACGTCCTGACTTTC. Its translation: CASSTTGDAGANVLTF. Using reference TRBV5-1 and TRBJ2-6 for the parts outside the CDR3, the full variable domain is KAGVTQTPRYLIKTRGQQVTLSCSPISGHRSVSWYQQTPGQGLQFLFEYFSETQRNKGNFPGRFSGRQFSNSRSEMNVSTLELGDSALYLCASSTTGDAGANVLTFGAGSRLTVL.